These 25 T cell receptor beta chains were sequenced from one sample in a study of CD8 T cells in Susac syndrome. The authors reverse transcribed roughly 0.5 to 1 ug RNA with random hexamers. Each CDR3 protein is one row after TCRdb ran MiXCR on the immunoSEQ multiplex PCR reads. Here the sample spans around 170,000 distinct CDR3 sequences, approximately 96% being singletons. Sequenced input: CD4+ T cells from PBMCs. The source of these receptors is a human donor with Susac syndrome.

The rearrangement links TRBV20-1 to TRBJ2-5; 11 bases align to TRBD2. CDR1 and CDR2 (germline): DFQATT, SNEGSKA (reference sequence). The CDR3 runs 13 residues. The CDR3 nucleotides are TGCTCATTTCTAGCGGGGGGAACGGAGACCCAGTACTTC. Its translation: CSFLAGGTETQYF.

The chain employs TRBV10-3 and TRBJ2-3; no clear D gene. The germline CDR1 and CDR2 sequences are ENHRY and SYGVKD. Deletions cut 7 bases from V and 0 bases from J, with 8 bases between. The CDR3 runs to 13 residues. The CDR3 loop reads CAIMSGSTDTQYF. The CDR3 DNA reads as TGTGCCATCATGTCGGGCAGCACAGATACGCAGTATTTT.

The gene calls are TRBV6-2 or TRBV6-3 and TRBJ1-5; D gene unclear. Germline lookup yields CDR1 MNHEY and CDR2 SVGEGT. The CDR3 extends over 13 amino acids. The ends were cut back, 1 base at V and 4 bases at J, with 5 bases in the middle. This chain's CDR3 is CASSYLANQPQHF. The DNA of the CDR3 is TGTGCCAGCAGTTACTTGGCGAATCAGCCCCAGCATTTT.

The chain is built from TRBV12-5 and TRBJ2-1; 10 nucleotides align to TRBD1. The CDR3 consists of 17 residues. Germline lookup yields CDR1 LGHNT and CDR2 FRNRAP. V trimming: 5 bases; J trimming: 3 bases; junction bases outside the gene matches: 10. CDR3 sequence reads: CASGLGVGTGVYNEQFF. CDR3 DNA: TGTGCTAGTGGTCTCGGGGTGGGGACAGGGGTCTACAATGAGCAGTTCTTC.

The rearrangement joins TRBV29-1 to TRBJ1-3, with D uncertain. The CDR3 runs to 13 residues. V dropped 6 bases and J dropped 4 bases, with 13 bases sitting between them. From germline, CDR1 is SQVTM and CDR2 ANQGSEA. The CDR3 spells CSVSESYGNTIYF. DNA for the CDR3: TGCAGCGTCTCAGAGTCGTACGGAAACACCATATATTTT.

The V gene is TRBV12-3 or TRBV12-4, the J gene TRBJ2-1; D remains unclear. The CDR3 is made up of 13 amino acids. Trimming removed 7 bases from V and 5 bases from J, with 12 bases in between. The CDR3 loop is CASKEGPNNEQFF. The CDR3 nucleotides read TGTGCCAGCAAGGAAGGGCCCAACAATGAGCAGTTCTTC.

The chain has TRBV7-2 and TRBJ2-5; D may be TRBD2 (5 bases). Germline V gives CDR1 SGHTA, CDR2 FQGNSA. This CDR3 contains 15 residues. V lost 1 base and J 4 bases, leaving 13 bases between the germline ends. CDR3 DNA: TGTGCCAGCAGCTTAGGGGCTGGAGGCGGAGAGACCCAGTACTTC. It yields the protein CASSLGAGGGETQYF. The full variable domain, rest sourced from reference TRBV7-2 and TRBJ2-5, is GAGVSQSPSNKVTEKGKDVELRCDPISGHTALYWYRQSLGQGLEFLIYFQGNSAPDKSGLPSDRFSAERTGGSVSTLTIQRTQQEDSAVYLCASSLGAGGGETQYFGPGTRLLVL.

Here the CDR3 reads CASSRGAIAGGSYNEQFF. CDR3 DNA: TGTGCCAGCAGCCGTGGGGCTATAGCGGGGGGTTCCTACAATGAGCAGTTCTTC. The chain is built from TRBV7-2 and TRBJ2-1; 10 bases map to TRBD2. V was clipped by 5 bases and J by 1 base; unmatched bases: 11. The CDR3 is made up of 18 amino acids. CDR1 SGHTA and CDR2 FQGNSA come from the germline V gene.

The gene calls are TRBV5-8 and TRBJ2-5, with D tentatively TRBD1 (5 bases). The length of the CDR3 is 14 residues. V was shortened by 6 bases and J by 5 bases, with 17 bases between the two germline ends. CDR1 is SGHTS, CDR2 YDEGEE, per germline. CDR3 sequence (DNA): TGTGCCAGCACCCCCAGGGTGGGCGGCGAGACCCAGTACTTC. Its protein is CASTPRVGGETQYF.

In nucleotides, the CDR3 is TGTGCCAGCAGCGATCACGGGGCGGGGGGTACCACAGATACGCAGTATTTT. It is translated as CASSDHGAGGTTDTQYF. This chain connects TRBV9 to TRBJ2-3; 8 positions match TRBD2. Germline-derived CDR1 and CDR2 are SGDLS and YYNGEE. The V segment lost 3 bases and the J segment 2 bases; nucleotides outside the gene matches: 11. CDR3 length: 17 residues.

The chain recombines TRBV20-1 with TRBJ1-6, with TRBD1 matching over 10 bases. CDR1 and CDR2 (germline): DFQATT, SNEGSKA (reference sequence). The CDR3 length is 16 residues. V shed 4 bases, J shed 7 bases, and the junction held 10 bases outside the gene matches. CDR3 protein: CSANNPGQGRNSPLHF. In DNA, the CDR3 is TGCAGTGCTAACAACCCGGGACAGGGGCGGAATTCACCCCTCCACTTT.

This rearrangement joins TRBV7-8 to TRBJ2-7; TRBD2 matches at 13 bases. This CDR3 spans 14 amino acids. V was pared by 4 bases and J by 9 bases, with 6 bases of the junction left unmatched. Germline loops: CDR1 SGHVS, CDR2 FQNEAQ. CDR3 sequence (DNA): TGTGCCAGCAGCTCCGGGACTAGCGGGACATCGCAGTACTTC. Translation gives CASSSGTSGTSQYF.

V usage is TRBV2 and J usage is TRBJ1-1; maybe TRBD1 (6 bases). The CDR3 totals 17 residues. Trimming took 4 bases from V and 0 from J, leaving 18 bases between them. Germline V lookup: CDR1 SNHLY, CDR2 FYNNEI. CDR3 DNA sequence: TGTGCCAGCAGTGCTGAGGGGACACTTCTCATGAACACTGAAGCTTTCTTT. Translation gives CASSAEGTLLMNTEAFF.

J is TRBJ2-3 and V is TRBV6-4; 8 bases map to TRBD2. V dropped 2 bases and J dropped 2; count of bases not matched to a gene: 3. The CDR3 has 15 amino acids. Germline V gives CDR1 MRHNA, CDR2 SNTAGT. The CDR3 DNA follows: TGTGCCAGCAGTGACGGAGCGGGAGTCACAGATACGCAGTATTTT. It specifies CASSDGAGVTDTQYF.

V usage is TRBV30 and J usage is TRBJ1-5; 9 positions agree with TRBD1. Germline V gene data show CDR1 as GTSNPN and CDR2 as SVGIG (reference sequence). V gave up 2 bases and J gave up 3 bases; unmatched junction bases: 11. There are 17 residues in the CDR3. The CDR3 here is CAWSLLGTGRPNQPQHF. The CDR3 coding sequence is TGTGCCTGGAGTCTTCTCGGGACAGGGCGCCCCAATCAGCCCCAGCATTTT.

The chain combines TRBV9 with TRBJ1-5; D not resolved. Germline V gene data show CDR1 as SGDLS and CDR2 as YYNGEE. V gave up 0 bases and J gave up 9 bases, with 10 bases separating them. The CDR3 extends over 13 amino acids. The CDR3 region has the DNA TGTGCCAGCAGCGTAGATGCCCTGGGGCCCCAGCATTTT. Amino acid sequence: CASSVDALGPQHF.

The V gene is TRBV27, the J gene TRBJ2-1; 9 bases are a match to TRBD2. CDR1 and CDR2 (germline): MNHEY, SMNVEV (reference sequence). Trimming cost V 5 bases and J 1 base; bases outside gene matches: 0. The CDR3 runs 14 residues. CDR3 sequence reads: CASSGLASYNEQFF. The CDR3 DNA reads TGTGCCAGCAGTGGACTAGCGTCCTACAATGAGCAGTTCTTC.

The chain couples TRBV30 to TRBJ2-6; no reliable D call. This CDR3 is 16 amino acids long. Trimming removed 1 base at V and 3 bases at J, with 13 bases between. CDR1 and CDR2 (germline): GTSNPN, SVGIG (reference sequence). The CDR3 nucleotides read TGTGCCTGGAGTGACCTAACCCGAGGTGGGGCCAACGTCCTGACTTTC. Translating gives CAWSDLTRGGANVLTF.

The chain joins TRBV4-2 to TRBJ2-2, with D perhaps matching TRBD2 (6 bases). Trimming shortened V by 0 bases and J by 4 bases, and 21 bases separated the two germline ends. Germline loops: CDR1 LGHNA, CDR2 YNFKEQ. The CDR3 is made up of 19 amino acids. For the CDR3, the DNA is TGTGCCAGCAGCCAAGATGCGGCCCGGCGGGGCCCGGGCACCGGGGAGCTGTTTTTT. Its translation: CASSQDAARRGPGTGELFF.

The J gene is TRBJ2-1, the V gene TRBV19; D remains unclear. This CDR3 has 15 residues. Germline V gene lookup returns CDR1 LNHDA and CDR2 SQIVND (reference sequence). Trimming removed 8 bases at V and 4 bases at J, with 18 bases between. The CDR3 here is CASASSRSDYNEQFF. CDR3 in DNA: TGTGCCAGTGCATCGTCTCGGTCTGATTACAATGAGCAGTTCTTC.

The chain links TRBV7-2 to TRBJ2-2; 11 positions agree with TRBD2. This CDR3 contains 16 residues. Germline assignment: CDR1 SGHTA and CDR2 FQGNSA. With 5 bases clipped from V and 7 bases from J, the junction kept 9 bases outside the gene matches. CDR3 in amino acids: CASSLQLAGVDGELFF. The CDR3 DNA reads TGTGCCAGCAGCCTGCAACTAGCGGGGGTCGACGGGGAGCTGTTTTTT.

This chain links TRBV3-1 with TRBJ2-7; D is unclear. There are 12 residues in the CDR3. CDR1 and CDR2 (germline): LGHDT, YNNKEL (reference sequence). V was pared by 6 bases and J by 6 bases, with 12 bases between. CDR3 in amino acids: CASRGSGLEQYF. The DNA of the CDR3 is TGTGCCAGCAGGGGCTCAGGTCTCGAGCAGTACTTC.

This clonotype was counted a single time. This chain joins TRBV20-1 and TRBJ1-4; 8 positions match TRBD1. Germline V lookup: CDR1 DFQATT, CDR2 SNEGSKA (reference sequence). The CDR3 runs 15 residues. V lost 6 bases to trimming and J lost 8 bases; unmatched junction nucleotides: 14. CDR3 amino acids: CSAGSRTGHSEKLFF. CDR3 coding DNA: TGCAGTGCCGGGTCCCGGACAGGGCATTCCGAAAAACTGTTTTTT.

The chain links TRBV27 to TRBJ1-4; 10 nucleotides agree with TRBD1. CDR1 and CDR2 (germline): MNHEY, SMNVEV (reference sequence). This CDR3 comprises 16 residues. The V and J ends lost 5 bases and 8 bases, in that order; junction bases with no gene match: 11. CDR3: CASSPQRQGAREKLFF. CDR3 in DNA: TGTGCCAGCAGTCCCCAACGACAGGGGGCAAGAGAAAAACTGTTTTTT.

The rearrangement links TRBV4-2 to TRBJ2-1; 9 nucleotides line up with TRBD2. Germline V gives CDR1 LGHNA, CDR2 YNFKEQ. Germline trimming cut 1 base from V and 6 bases from J; bases unmatched to any gene: 7. The CDR3 has 16 residues. CDR3 nucleotide sequence: TGTGCCAGCAGCCAAGTAGGGCGGGGGGGTATCAATGAGCAGTTCTTC. It translates to CASSQVGRGGINEQFF.